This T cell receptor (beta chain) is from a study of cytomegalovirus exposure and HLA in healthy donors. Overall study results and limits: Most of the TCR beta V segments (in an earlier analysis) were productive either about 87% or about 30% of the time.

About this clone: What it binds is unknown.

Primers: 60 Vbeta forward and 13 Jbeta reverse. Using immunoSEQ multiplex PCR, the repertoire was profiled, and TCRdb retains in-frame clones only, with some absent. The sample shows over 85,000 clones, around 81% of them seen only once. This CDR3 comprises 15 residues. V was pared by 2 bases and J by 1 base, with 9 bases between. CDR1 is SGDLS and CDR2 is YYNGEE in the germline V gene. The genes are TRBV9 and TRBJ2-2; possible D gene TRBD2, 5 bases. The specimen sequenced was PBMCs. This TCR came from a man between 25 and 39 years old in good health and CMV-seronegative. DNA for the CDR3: TGTGCCAGCAGCGTCGGACGGGGGAACACCGGGGAGCTGTTTTTT. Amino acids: CASSVGRGNTGELFF.